The 13 T cell receptor beta chains presented below share a single source sample, sequenced in a study of cytomegalovirus exposure and HLA in healthy donors. Researchers ran the PCR with 60 Vbeta and 13 Jbeta primers. The protocol was immunoSEQ multiplex PCR, while the TCRdb copy is restricted to in-frame clones and leaves out a portion. Of roughly 150,000 clones listed, about 75% were seen once; the top ten hold around 2.5%. The source material was PBMCs. Every receptor here comes from a female donor in good health and CMV-seronegative.

In this sample, this clone turned up a few times. The chain has TRBV5-1 and TRBJ1-1; D call uncertain. Germline lookup yields CDR1 SGHRS and CDR2 YFSETQ. The CDR3 totals 12 residues. V was clipped by 2 bases and J by 5 bases, with 7 bases between them. In nucleotides, the CDR3 is TGCGCCAGCAGCTTTGCGGGAACTGAAGCTTTCTTT. This encodes CASSFAGTEAFF.

This clone showed up just a few times. CDR3 region: CSVDTGGADAEQYF. DNA for the CDR3: TGCAGCGTCGATACAGGGGGCGCGGATGCCGAGCAGTACTTC. The chain links TRBV29-1 to TRBJ2-7; TRBD1 matches 9 bases. V lost 6 bases and J lost 6; bases outside the gene matches: 12. Germline CDR1 SQVTM, CDR2 ANQGSEA. The CDR3 is 14 amino acids.

This chain uses TRBV5-1 with TRBJ2-4, with 7 bases lining up with TRBD2. The length of the CDR3 is 15 residues. Germline values: CDR1 SGHRS, CDR2 YFSETQ. The junction had 10 bases not matched to a gene; V was cut back by 6 bases and J by 4 bases. As DNA, the CDR3 is TGCGCCAGCAACTCCCGAGCGGGGACTAAAAACATTCAGTACTTC. It specifies CASNSRAGTKNIQYF. Together with reference TRBV5-1 and TRBJ2-4, the CDR3 gives the full variable domain: KAGVTQTPRYLIKTRGQQVTLSCSPISGHRSVSWYQQTPGQGLQFLFEYFSETQRNKGNFPGRFSGRQFSNSRSEMNVSTLELGDSALYLCASNSRAGTKNIQYFGAGTRLSVL.

The rearrangement joins TRBV6-5 to TRBJ2-7; 12 bases are a match to TRBD2. Germline V CDR1 and CDR2: MNHEY, SVGAGI. J was trimmed by 2 bases and V by 6 bases; bases with no gene match: 5. CDR3 length: 15 residues. The CDR3 region is CASSGRTSGTYEQYF. Here the CDR3 DNA reads TGTGCCAGCAGCGGCCGGACTAGCGGGACCTACGAGCAGTACTTC.

This rearrangement joins TRBV9 to TRBJ1-4; D gene uncertain. CDR1 is SGDLS and CDR2 is YYNGEE in the germline V gene. V lost 0 bases and J 0 bases, leaving 9 bases between the germline ends. This CDR3 is 16 amino acids long. CDR3 loop: CASSVELGATNEKLFF. CDR3 in DNA: TGTGCCAGCAGCGTAGAATTGGGCGCAACTAATGAAAAACTGTTTTTT.

This sequence joins TRBV5-1 and TRBJ2-3; a weak D match, TRBD2 (7 bases). V lost 5 bases and J 2 bases, leaving 15 bases between the germline ends. Germline V gene lookup returns CDR1 SGHRS and CDR2 YFSETQ. This CDR3 is 15 amino acids long. The CDR3 here is CASSPGGRLTDTQYF. The CDR3 DNA reads as TGCGCCAGCAGTCCGGGGGGCCGCCTCACAGATACGCAGTATTTT.

V and J are TRBV5-1 and TRBJ2-5; 13 bases agree with TRBD2. The J call is doubtful: the DNA matches TRBJ2-7 better. This CDR3 has 17 residues. Germline V gene sequence: CDR1 SGHRS, CDR2 YFSETQ. CDR3 region: CASSLAGTSGKLNEQYF. Here the CDR3 DNA reads TGCGCCAGCAGCTTGGCCGGGACTAGCGGGAAACTTAACGAGCAGTACTTC.

The V and J genes are TRBV19 and TRBJ2-4, with 8 bases that match TRBD1. Germline assignment: CDR1 LNHDA and CDR2 SQIVND (reference sequence). The V gene end was trimmed by 2 bases and the J gene end by 6 bases; junction bases not matched to a gene: 6. This CDR3 has 15 amino acids. The CDR3 spells CASSINSGGSNIQYF. CDR3 DNA sequence: TGTGCCAGTAGTATAAATTCAGGGGGCTCAAACATTCAGTACTTC.

This chain uses TRBV5-5 with TRBJ2-5, with a possible D match to TRBD1 (6 bases). The CDR3 extends over 16 amino acids. The V and J ends lost 4 bases and 5 bases respectively, with 21 bases between them. CDR1 is SGHKS and CDR2 is YYEKEE in the germline V gene (reference sequence). CDR3 region: CASSPALRGARETQYF. CDR3 DNA: TGTGCCAGCAGCCCAGCTCTCAGGGGCGCTCGGGAGACCCAGTACTTC. Looking up the rest from reference TRBV5-5 and TRBJ2-5 gives the full variable domain: DAGVTQSPTHLIKTRGQQVTLRCSPISGHKSVSWYQQVLGQGPQFIFQYYEKEERGRGNFPDRFSARQFPNYSSELNVNALLLGDSALYLCASSPALRGARETQYFGPGTRLLVL.

This sequence joins TRBV19 and TRBJ2-3; D not resolved. Trimming took 7 bases from V and 7 from J, leaving 18 bases between them. CDR3 length equals 14 residues. Germline CDR1 LNHDA, CDR2 SQIVND (reference sequence). The CDR3 region has the DNA TGTGCCAGTAAGCACAACGGCGGCCCTAATACGCAGTATTTT. Translated, it gives CASKHNGGPNTQYF. Supplemented by reference TRBV19 and TRBJ2-3, the full variable domain reads DGGITQSPKYLFRKEGQNVTLSCEQNLNHDAMYWYRQDPGQGLRLIYYSQIVNDFQKGDIAEGYSVSREKKESFPLTVTSAQKNPTAFYLCASKHNGGPNTQYFGPGTRLTVL.

The V and J genes are TRBV28 and TRBJ2-1, with TRBD1 matching 9 bases. The J segment lost 2 bases and the V segment lost 6 bases, leaving 11 bases of the junction unmatched. The CDR3 consists of 17 residues. Germline assignment: CDR1 MDHEN and CDR2 SYDVKM. In DNA form, the CDR3 reads TGTGCCAGCAGCGGGAGGACCGGGACAGGGCCCTACAATGAGCAGTTCTTC. Translated: CASSGRTGTGPYNEQFF.

This chain joins TRBV6-5 and TRBJ1-1; D not certain. V gave up 4 bases and J gave up 3 bases, with 9 bases separating them. Germline V CDR1 and CDR2: MNHEY, SVGAGI. CDR3 size: 13 residues. The CDR3 DNA follows: TGTGCCAGCAGTTTTCCCATTGACACTGAAGCTTTCTTT. Translation: CASSFPIDTEAFF.

There are a few counts of this clone. The genes are TRBV9 and TRBJ2-3, with no clear D. From germline, CDR1 is SGDLS and CDR2 YYNGEE. Trimming pared 0 bases from V and 2 bases from J, leaving 7 bases between. This CDR3 has 14 residues. CDR3 sequence reads: CASSVDRATDTQYF. DNA of the CDR3: TGTGCCAGCAGCGTAGACAGAGCCACAGATACGCAGTATTTT.